The entry below gives a single T cell receptor (beta chain) sequence along with its context. There are 14 residues in the CDR3. The germline gives CDR1 MRHNA, CDR2 SNTAGT. V dropped 4 bases and J dropped 9; count of bases not matched to a gene: 9. Seattle patients were enrolled during active infection and followed longitudinally. The entry originates in a study of blood T cell repertoires in COVID-19. Across the whole study: Acute-phase and convalescent COVID-19 samples originated in the United States, Italy and Spain. The cDNA or gDNA used as material had been derived from T cells, B-cell-depleted T cells, or PBMCs.

Authors' analysis steps: Estimation of nucleated cell counts relied on the amplification of reference gene primers. Profiled with immunoSEQ multiplex PCR; TCRdb holds only in-frame clones, not every one. Clone size and the V and J calls come from that table; the DNA yielded D and trimming. The sample includes about 170,000 clones, approximately 86% of them seen just once. The sequence was collected from a woman aged 80 or over with COVID-19, enrolled during active disease. This sequence joins TRBV6-4 and TRBJ2-1; TRBD2 agrees at 7 bases. The sequencing sample was made of peripheral blood. CDR3 protein: CASSVTSRGSEQFF. The DNA of the CDR3 is TGTGCCAGCAGTGTGACATCCCGCGGGAGTGAGCAGTTCTTC.